The text below deals with one T cell receptor beta chain. Antigen specificity is unknown. This record comes from a study of T cell responses to AZD1222 COVID-19 vaccine. Trimming removed 2 bases from V and 4 bases from J; junction bases left unmatched: 3. The CDR3 loop spans 14 amino acids. The germline gives CDR1 SGHAT, CDR2 FQDESV (reference sequence). TCRdb keeps only in-frame clones here, not all; method: immunoSEQ multiplex PCR. The table records 100,000 to 150,000 clones, around 90% of them present only once. Study-level findings and limits: Among those given AZD1222, only 5 to 7 were seropositive at baseline.

The chain has TRBV11-1 and TRBJ1-2, with 8 bases lining up with TRBD1. This clonotype originated in an adult in good health. The starting material was peripheral blood, obtained on day 0 of MenACWY control vaccination. CDR3: CASSLQDRVYGYTF. The CDR3 region has the DNA TGTGCCAGCAGCTTACAGGACAGGGTCTATGGCTACACCTTC.